Presented here are 23 T cell receptor beta chains from one specimen sequenced in a study of T cell repertoires in cytomegalovirus infection. TCRdb itself ran the reads through MiXCR, one entry per CDR3 protein. The repertoire holds about 700,000 distinct CDR3 sequences, with roughly 36% as singletons. These receptors' antigens are unknown. The source was cultured PBMCs, collected from culture after CMV antigen stimulation. All receptors come from a human donor in good health (CMV status not recorded). Some clones in this sample may be carry-over from other donors' samples.

The chain carries TRBV4-3 and TRBJ2-1, with D maybe TRBD2 (6 bases). Trimming shortened V by 0 bases and J by 5 bases, and 11 bases separated the two germline ends. The CDR3 consists of 15 residues. Per germline, CDR1 LGHNA and CDR2 YSLEER. The CDR3 here is CASSQEGSGNNEQFF. The CDR3 nucleotides are TGCGCCAGCAGCCAAGAAGGTAGCGGCAACAATGAGCAGTTCTTC.

This clonotype showed up many times. The V and J genes are TRBV6-1 and TRBJ2-1; perhaps TRBD2 as D (6 bases). This CDR3 region has 14 residues. Germline loops: CDR1 MNHNS, CDR2 SASEGT. V was cut by 9 bases and J by 7 bases, with 19 bases left in between. DNA for the CDR3: TGTGCCAGTTATGACGCGGGGCGGGCAAATGAGCAGTTCTTC. It encodes CASYDAGRANEQFF.

This clonotype was seen a few times. The rearrangement uses TRBV4-1 and TRBJ2-3, with 8 bases fitting TRBD2. CDR3 length equals 14 residues. V dropped 2 bases and J dropped 3; count of bases not matched to a gene: 1. Germline V gives CDR1 MGHRA, CDR2 YSYEKL. CDR3 amino acids: CASSQPSGTDTQYF. The CDR3 region has the DNA TGCGCCAGCAGCCAACCTAGCGGGACAGATACGCAGTATTTT.

The V and J genes are TRBV4-3 and TRBJ2-1; D is unclear. From germline, CDR1 is LGHNA and CDR2 YSLEER. V was trimmed by 3 bases and J by 5 bases, leaving 8 bases between them. CDR3 length equals 13 residues. CDR3 sequence (DNA): TGCGCCAGCAGCCACCGCCGGGACAATGAGCAGTTCTTC. This translates into CASSHRRDNEQFF.

In its sample, this clonotype was seen a few times. At one end, the junction sequence differs from germline, possibly due to a read error. The chain combines TRBV6-2 or TRBV6-3 with TRBJ2-1; 7 nucleotides match TRBD2. The CDR3 consists of 12 residues. The germline CDR1 and CDR2 sequences are MNHEY and SVGEGT. This chain's CDR3 is CASSYTGLVRVF. CDR3 coding DNA: TGTGCCAGCAGTTACACAGGACTAGTACGGGTCTTC.

In its sample, this clonotype was seen a few times. This chain connects TRBV5-1 to TRBJ1-2, with 7 bases matching TRBD1. The germline gives CDR1 SGHRS, CDR2 YFSETQ. The length of the CDR3 is 14 residues. V shed 5 bases and J 4 bases; nucleotides not matched to a gene: 8. The CDR3 region has the DNA TGCGCCAGCAGTCCAGGGGGGTCTGGCTATGGCTACACCTTC. The encoded protein is CASSPGGSGYGYTF.

The gene calls are TRBV12-3 or TRBV12-4 and TRBJ2-4; D unresolved. V lost 3 bases, J lost 10 bases, and 7 bases lay in between. There are 11 residues in the CDR3. For the CDR3, the DNA is TGTGCCAGCAGTTTCGCCGGGATTCAGTACTTC. It encodes CASSFAGIQYF.

The chain links TRBV6-2 or TRBV6-3 to TRBJ2-7, with D perhaps matching TRBD1 (6 bases). V lost 2 bases, J lost 3 bases, and 14 bases lay in between. From germline, CDR1 is MNHEY and CDR2 SVGEGT. The CDR3 spans 15 residues. Here the CDR3 reads CASSYGWGPDYEQYF. In DNA, the CDR3 is TGTGCCAGCAGTTACGGCTGGGGGCCAGACTACGAGCAGTACTTC.

V and J are TRBV2 and TRBJ1-1; D unresolved. V gave up 3 bases and J gave up 1 base, with 9 bases separating them. The CDR3 loop spans 14 amino acids. CDR1 SNHLY and CDR2 FYNNEI come from the germline V gene. The CDR3 reads CASSDRRQNTEAFF. Written as DNA, the CDR3 is TGTGCCAGCAGTGACCGCCGACAGAACACTGAAGCTTTCTTT.

This clonotype came up many times. V usage is TRBV2 and J usage is TRBJ1-5; D is ambiguous. The V gene's germline CDR1 is SNHLY and CDR2 FYNNEI. CDR3 length equals 14 residues. V was cut by 9 bases and J by 1 base, with 13 bases left in between. CDR3 in DNA: TGTGCCAGTAGTAAGGCGACCAGCAATCAGCCCCAGCATTTT. Translated, it gives CASSKATSNQPQHF.

There are a few counts of this clonotype. The chain links TRBV28 to TRBJ2-1; D may correspond to TRBD1 or TRBD2 (6 bases each). CDR1 MDHEN and CDR2 SYDVKM come from the germline V gene. The ends were cut back, 3 bases at V and 7 bases at J, with 19 bases in the middle. CDR3 size: 16 residues. This chain's CDR3 is CASSFNEGGFANEQFF. CDR3 nucleotides: TGTGCCAGCAGTTTTAACGAGGGGGGATTCGCAAATGAGCAGTTCTTC.

This clonotype has just a few counts. The V call is TRBV4-2, the J call TRBJ2-4; D uncertain. Germline V gives CDR1 LGHNA, CDR2 YNFKEQ. The V end was cut by 0 bases, the J end by 1 base, with 7 bases between. This CDR3 spans 15 amino acids. In DNA, the CDR3 is TGTGCCAGCAGCCAAGACCTTCTGGCCAAAAACATTCAGTACTTC. Protein sequence: CASSQDLLAKNIQYF.

The chain uses TRBV7-6 and TRBJ2-2; D tentatively reads TRBD1 or TRBD2 (6 bases each). CDR1 and CDR2 from the germline V gene are SGHVS and FNYEAQ. The V and J ends lost 2 bases and 0 bases respectively, with 16 bases between them. The CDR3 is 18 residues long. The CDR3 is CASSLRGELAANTGELFF. In nucleotides, the CDR3 is TGTGCCAGCAGCTTAAGGGGGGAACTAGCAGCGAACACCGGGGAGCTGTTTTTT.

The chain is built from TRBV19 and TRBJ2-7; 12 bases line up with TRBD2. Germline-derived CDR1 and CDR2 are LNHDA and SQIVND (reference sequence). The CDR3 runs to 15 residues. V shed 6 bases and J 3 bases; nucleotides not matched to a gene: 6. CDR3 amino acids: CASSASGRGFYEQYF. The CDR3 DNA reads TGTGCCAGTAGCGCTAGCGGGAGGGGATTCTACGAGCAGTACTTC.

This clonotype was counted between two and nine times. CDR3 nucleotides: TGCAGTGCTACACGACTAGACACCTACGAGCAGTACTTC. Protein: CSATRLDTYEQYF. The chain employs TRBV20-1 and TRBJ2-7; D possibly corresponds to TRBD2 (6 bases). This CDR3 contains 13 residues. From germline, CDR1 is DFQATT and CDR2 SNEGSKA (reference sequence). Between the trimmed V and J ends, which lost 4 bases and 2 bases, there was a span of 12 bases.

This clonotype has ten or more counts. This chain's CDR3 is CASSLSGVPQHF. CDR3 sequence (DNA): TGTGCCAGCAGCTTATCGGGTGTGCCCCAGCATTTT. The gene calls are TRBV7-2 and TRBJ1-5; D uncertain. The germline V gene encodes CDR1 SGHTA and CDR2 FQGNSA. V lost 2 bases and J lost 9, with 8 bases in between. The CDR3 totals 12 residues.

The rearrangement links TRBV2 to TRBJ1-2, with D unresolved. Trimming took 4 bases from V and 7 from J, leaving 7 bases between them. Germline CDR1 SNHLY, CDR2 FYNNEI. The CDR3 has 11 amino acids. Here the CDR3 reads CASSGAPGYTF. DNA of the CDR3: TGTGCCAGCAGTGGGGCCCCTGGCTACACCTTC.

This clonotype was found a few times. V and J are TRBV20-1 and TRBJ2-5; D not certain. Germline loops: CDR1 DFQATT, CDR2 SNEGSKA (reference sequence). The V gene lost 0 bases and the J gene lost 4 bases, with 15 bases spanning the gap. The CDR3 sequence is 15 residues long. Here the CDR3 DNA reads TGCAGTGCTAGAGATCTTCGTGTCGGAAGAGAGACCCAGTACTTC. It specifies CSARDLRVGRETQYF.

V is TRBV18 and J is TRBJ1-5; D unresolved. Germline V gene sequence: CDR1 KGHSH, CDR2 LQKENI. The ends were cut back, 2 bases at V and 1 base at J, with 15 bases in the middle. This CDR3 has 17 amino acids. The CDR3 DNA sequence: TGTGCCAGCTCACCAGATACGAATCCCTTAAGCAATCAGCCCCAGCATTTT. As protein: CASSPDTNPLSNQPQHF.

The rearrangement links TRBV15 to TRBJ1-3; the match to TRBD1 covers 9 bases. The V segment lost 0 bases and the J segment 7 bases; nucleotides outside the gene matches: 7. The CDR3 has 16 amino acids. Germline CDR1 reads LNHNV; CDR2 reads YYDKDF (reference sequence). The CDR3 protein is CATSRDGGTGRNTIYF. The CDR3 nucleotides are TGTGCCACCAGCAGAGATGGTGGGACAGGGAGGAACACCATATATTTT.

Ten or more counts support this clonotype. The CDR3: CASIQGLAQETQYF. DNA for the CDR3: TGTGCCAGCATCCAGGGGCTAGCCCAAGAGACCCAGTACTTC. The chain links TRBV7-8 to TRBJ2-5; TRBD1 might be the D (6 bases). Trimming left V 7 bases short and J 1 base short, with 13 bases between. In germline, CDR1 is SGHVS, CDR2 FQNEAQ. The CDR3 contains 14 residues. The whole variable domain, remainder taken from reference TRBV7-8 and TRBJ2-5, is GAGVSQSPRYKVAKRGQDVALRCDPISGHVSLFWYQQALGQGPEFLTYFQNEAQLDKSGLPSDRFFAERPEGSVSTLKIQRTQQEDSAVYLCASIQGLAQETQYFGPGTRLLVL.

This clonotype showed up many times. V gene TRBV7-2 combines with J gene TRBJ1-2, with TRBD1 as a possible D gene (5 bases). CDR3 length: 16 residues. In germline, CDR1 is SGHTA, CDR2 FQGNSA. Trimming took off 0 bases at V and 0 bases at J, with 11 bases between the two ends. DNA for the CDR3: TGTGCCAGCAGCTTAGCAAGGGACCCGGCTAACTATGGCTACACCTTC. Amino acid sequence: CASSLARDPANYGYTF.

The sample holds one count of this clonotype. V gene TRBV5-4 combines with J gene TRBJ2-7; perhaps D is TRBD1 or TRBD2 (5 bases each). The CDR3 is made up of 14 amino acids. Germline V lookup: CDR1 SGHNT, CDR2 YYREEE (reference sequence). The V end lost 5 bases, the J end lost 4 bases, and 16 bases lay between the germline ends. The CDR3 sequence: CASSRRDHQYEQYF. CDR3 bases: TGTGCCAGCAGTCGACGGGACCATCAATACGAGCAGTACTTC.